This passage covers 5 T cell receptor beta chains from one sample sequenced in a study of blood T cell repertoires in COVID-19. Libraries were prepared by immunoSEQ multiplex PCR; TCRdb keeps only in-frame clonotypes and omits some of them. This sample has 380,000 or so clones; around 87% occur once, and the top ten carry around 1.3%. Source material: PBMCs or T cells enriched from blood (not recorded which). The origin of the receptors is a man aged 30 to 45 who had recovered from COVID-19.

The V gene is TRBV10-3, the J gene TRBJ1-2; 8 nucleotides agree with TRBD1. The germline gives CDR1 ENHRY, CDR2 SYGVKD. The CDR3 contains 13 residues. Trimming at V came to 10 bases and at J to 6 bases, leaving 10 bases not matched to a gene. The CDR3 protein is CATWDTGGNGYTF. CDR3 DNA: TGTGCCACCTGGGACACAGGGGGGAATGGCTACACCTTC.

The chain links TRBV5-1 to TRBJ2-7, with 10 bases identical to TRBD1. V dropped 7 bases and J dropped 6; count of bases not matched to a gene: 10. Germline V CDR1 and CDR2: SGHRS, YFSETQ. The length of the CDR3 is 14 residues. This CDR3 is CASAGGTGDREQYF. The CDR3, as DNA: TGCGCCAGCGCTGGAGGGACAGGGGATCGCGAGCAGTACTTC. Full variable domain (rest looked up from reference TRBV5-1 and TRBJ2-7): KAGVTQTPRYLIKTRGQQVTLSCSPISGHRSVSWYQQTPGQGLQFLFEYFSETQRNKGNFPGRFSGRQFSNSRSEMNVSTLELGDSALYLCASAGGTGDREQYFGPGTRLTVT.

The chain joins TRBV4-3 to TRBJ2-4; unclear D gene. V was clipped by 0 bases and J by 3 bases, with 3 bases between them. The CDR3 covers 13 residues. Germline lookup yields CDR1 LGHNA and CDR2 YSLEER. The CDR3 region is CASSQDSKNIQYF. For the CDR3, the DNA is TGCGCCAGCAGCCAAGACAGCAAAAACATTCAGTACTTC.

This clone was seen more than once but under ten times. The rearrangement uses TRBV7-2 and TRBJ1-1, with D maybe TRBD1 (6 bases). The V and J ends lost 5 bases and 0 bases respectively, with 7 bases between them. The CDR3 runs to 13 residues. CDR1 and CDR2 (germline): SGHTA, FQGNSA. CDR3 sequence reads: CASSGQLNTEAFF. The CDR3 DNA reads TGTGCCAGCAGCGGACAGCTGAACACTGAAGCTTTCTTT.

This chain links TRBV7-9 with TRBJ1-2; 11 bases fit TRBD1. Per the germline V gene, CDR1 is SEHNR and CDR2 is FQNEAQ (reference sequence). This CDR3 is built from 14 residues. V dropped 4 bases and J dropped 8; count of bases not matched to a gene: 6. CDR3: CASSSGQGVGGYTF. CDR3 nucleotides: TGTGCCAGCAGCTCGGGACAGGGGGTAGGAGGCTACACCTTC.